The TCR beta chain under discussion was sequenced for a study of T cell changes during pregnancy in multiple sclerosis. The CDR3 has 17 amino acids. Germline CDR1 is SGDLS and CDR2 is YYNGEE. V was clipped by 4 bases and J by 3 bases; unmatched bases: 7. The repertoire was sequenced with immunoSEQ multiplex PCR; TCRdb's copy has only in-frame clones and lacks some. The sample has around 59,000 clones, 91% seen once. The source of this sequence is a female donor with multiple sclerosis, enrolled in a pregnancy study. This specimen was CD4+ T cells from peripheral blood mononuclear cells, taken in the first trimester of pregnancy. The chain employs TRBV9 and TRBJ2-5, with 15 bases identical to TRBD2. CDR3 coding DNA: TGTGCCAGCAGCAGGGGACTAGCGGGGGGATCTAAAGAGACCCAGTACTTC. Its protein is CASSRGLAGGSKETQYF.